This entry lists 8 T cell receptor beta chains sequenced from one sample in a study of a mutant IDH1 vaccine in newly diagnosed glioma. TCRdb's table, derived via immunoSEQ multiplex PCR, lists solely in-frame clones and lacks some. The sample consists of some 100,000 clones, about four fifths of them appearing once. Time point: baseline, week 1 (first vaccination visit). The treatment denotes: pre-vaccination baseline after standard-of-care therapy. The sample in question was PBMCs, obtained from a glioma patient treated with radiotherapy, temozolomide or both. Every receptor here comes from a woman in her forties or fifties with glioma.

This chain links TRBV2 with TRBJ2-5; D gene ambiguous. Trimming cost V 11 bases and J 2 bases, with 18 bases left between them. CDR1 SNHLY and CDR2 FYNNEI come from the germline V gene. This CDR3 contains 14 residues. The CDR3 reads CAGRPRLGQETQYF. CDR3 nucleotides: TGTGCCGGAAGACCTAGGTTGGGTCAAGAGACCCAGTACTTC.

This clone has a handful of counts. The CDR3 ends on some other residue instead of the conserved phenylalanine or tryptophan, so this is likely a read error. The DNA is omitted, as the CDR3 cannot be located on it reliably, and the CDR3 follows TCRdb's listing. The chain is built from TRBV7-2 and TRBJ2-7; the DNA was not compared with TRBD1, the D call given in the table. The CDR3 comprises 13 residues, both ends counted. From germline, CDR1 is SGHTA and CDR2 FQGNSA. The CDR3 sequence: CASSLGEGALISL.

The V gene is TRBV10-2, the J gene TRBJ1-3; D unresolved. The CDR3 totals 13 residues. Germline V gene sequence: CDR1 WSHSY, CDR2 SAAADI. The germline V and J ends were trimmed by 2 bases and 0 bases, with 2 bases remaining between them. The CDR3 DNA reads as TGCGCCAGCAGTGAGAGCTCTGGAAACACCATATATTTT. It yields the protein CASSESSGNTIYF.

The J gene is TRBJ1-1, the V gene TRBV27; no clear D gene. Germline CDR1 MNHEY, CDR2 SMNVEV (reference sequence). The V end was cut by 4 bases, the J end by 2 bases, with 14 bases between. The CDR3 is made up of 15 amino acids. This chain's CDR3 is CASSSATLGNTEAFF. The CDR3 nucleotides read TGTGCCAGCAGTTCGGCTACGCTAGGAAACACTGAAGCTTTCTTT.

This clone was seen a handful of times. V usage is TRBV19 and J usage is TRBJ1-3; 7 bases map to TRBD1. Germline lookup yields CDR1 LNHDA and CDR2 SQIVND (reference sequence). Trimming cost V 1 base and J 0 bases; bases outside gene matches: 3. CDR3 length equals 16 residues. CDR3 nucleotides: TGTGCCAGTAGTATAGGCTGGACAGGCTCTGGAAACACCATATATTTT. It is translated as CASSIGWTGSGNTIYF.

This chain uses TRBV6-5 with TRBJ2-7, with 10 bases fitting TRBD1. J lost 2 bases, V lost 6 bases, and 7 bases had no gene match. The CDR3 has 15 amino acids. Germline V CDR1 and CDR2: MNHEY, SVGAGI. The DNA for the CDR3 is TGTGCCAGCAGCTTGGGACAGGGGCGCACCTACGAGCAGTACTTC. Translated, it gives CASSLGQGRTYEQYF.

This clone was detected once. CDR3 in amino acids: CASSLQGMNTEAFF. The CDR3, as DNA: TGCGCCAGCAGCTTGCAGGGAATGAACACTGAAGCTTTCTTT. The chain joins TRBV5-1 to TRBJ1-1; D may be TRBD1 (5 bases). The germline CDR1 and CDR2 sequences are SGHRS and YFSETQ. V dropped 1 base and J dropped 0 bases, with 7 bases sitting between them. The CDR3 totals 14 residues.

The DNA of the CDR3 is TGTGCCAGCAGCTCGAACTATGGCTACACCTTC. Protein product: CASSSNYGYTF. The chain joins TRBV5-5 to TRBJ1-2; D unresolved. Germline CDR1 is SGHKS and CDR2 is YYEKEE (reference sequence). The V end lost 3 bases, the J end lost 2 bases, and 2 bases lay between the germline ends. CDR3 size: 11 residues. The full variable domain, completed using reference TRBV5-5 and TRBJ1-2, is DAGVTQSPTHLIKTRGQQVTLRCSPISGHKSVSWYQQVLGQGPQFIFQYYEKEERGRGNFPDRFSARQFPNYSSELNVNALLLGDSALYLCASSSNYGYTFGSGTRLTVV.